Below are 17 T cell receptor beta chains sequenced from a single sample in a study of cytomegalovirus exposure and HLA in healthy donors. 13 Jbeta primers and 60 Vbeta primers were used for the PCR. Clones were sequenced by immunoSEQ multiplex PCR, and TCRdb holds only the in-frame ones, with some missing. The sample lists 140,000 to 150,000 clones, more than 60% occurring once. Material for sequencing was PBMCs. These receptors were collected from a man aged 40-49 years in good health and CMV-seropositive.

V usage is TRBV5-1 and J usage is TRBJ2-1; weak D call: TRBD1 (6 bases). Germline values: CDR1 SGHRS, CDR2 YFSETQ. Trimming removed 4 bases at V and 6 bases at J, with 11 bases between. This CDR3 is built from 13 residues. The CDR3 region is CASSHSDSNEQFF. For the CDR3, the DNA is TGCGCCAGCAGCCACTCGGACAGCAATGAGCAGTTCTTC.

The chain employs TRBV27 and TRBJ1-1; D is perhaps TRBD1 (5 bases). Looked up from germline, CDR1 is MNHEY and CDR2 is SMNVEV (reference sequence). The length of the CDR3 is 13 residues. Trimming stripped 3 bases from V and 6 bases from J, with 11 bases between. This chain's CDR3 is CASSLEGRAEAFF. CDR3 bases: TGTGCCAGCAGTTTGGAGGGGCGTGCTGAAGCTTTCTTT.

J is TRBJ1-1 and V is TRBV6-1, with D perhaps TRBD1 (5 bases). The CDR3 is 12 amino acids. V lost 6 bases and J 5 bases, leaving 10 bases between the germline ends. Germline V gene data show CDR1 as MNHNS and CDR2 as SASEGT. The CDR3 DNA reads TGTGCCAGCAGAAACAGGTGGACTGAAGCTTTCTTT. Its protein is CASRNRWTEAFF.

The rearrangement links TRBV10-3 to TRBJ1-1; D might be TRBD1 (6 bases). Between the trimmed V and J ends, which lost 5 bases and 7 bases, there was a span of 17 bases. The CDR3 has 14 residues. Germline CDR1 ENHRY, CDR2 SYGVKD. DNA of the CDR3: TGTGCCATCAGTCACTCAACAGGGAGAGGTGAAGCTTTCTTT. Encoded protein: CAISHSTGRGEAFF.

The genes are TRBV6-5 and TRBJ1-5; D might be TRBD1 (6 bases). There are 15 residues in the CDR3. Germline lookup yields CDR1 MNHEY and CDR2 SVGAGI. V lost 0 bases and J lost 7, with 13 bases in between. The CDR3, as DNA: TGTGCCAGCAGTTACTCCCTAACAGGGAGCCAGCCCCAGCATTTT. Translation: CASSYSLTGSQPQHF.

The chain uses TRBV7-3 and TRBJ2-7, with 7 bases matching TRBD2. The germline V gene has CDR1 SGHTA and CDR2 FQGTGA. The ends lost 8 bases at V and 1 base at J; junction bases unmatched: 11. The CDR3 runs to 15 residues. CDR3 DNA: TGTGCCAGCGACTGGTCTAGCGGAATATCCTACGAGCAGTACTTC. Residues: CASDWSSGISYEQYF. The full variable domain, completed using reference TRBV7-3 and TRBJ2-7, is GAGVSQTPSNKVTEKGKYVELRCDPISGHTALYWYRQSLGQGPEFLIYFQGTGAADDSGLPNDRFFAVRPEGSVSTLKIQRTERGDSAVYLCASDWSSGISYEQYFGPGTRLTVT.

The sample holds one count of this clone. The chain carries TRBV2 and TRBJ2-7; D not certain. Trimming stripped 8 bases from V and 0 bases from J, with 11 bases between. CDR1 and CDR2 from the germline V gene are SNHLY and FYNNEI. The length of the CDR3 is 13 residues. The DNA of the CDR3 is TGTGCCAGCTCCCTCCTAAGCTCCTACGAGCAGTACTTC. This translates into CASSLLSSYEQYF.

CDR3 loop: CASSLNTNTEAFF. CDR3 nucleotides: TGCGCCAGCAGCTTGAACACCAACACTGAAGCTTTCTTT. The chain employs TRBV5-1 and TRBJ1-1, with unresolved D. Germline V gene lookup returns CDR1 SGHRS and CDR2 YFSETQ. CDR3 length: 13 residues. V was trimmed by 1 base and J by 2 bases, leaving 6 bases between them.

This clone was seen more than once but under ten times. V and J are TRBV7-2 and TRBJ2-1, with 15 bases aligning to TRBD2. The CDR3 length is 16 residues. V shed 4 bases, J shed 9 bases, and the junction held 7 bases outside the gene matches. Per the germline V gene, CDR1 is SGHTA and CDR2 is FQGNSA. CDR3 nucleotide sequence: TGTGCCAGCAGCTACTCCGGGACTAGCGGGAGGTTTGAGCAGTTCTTC. Amino acid sequence: CASSYSGTSGRFEQFF.

V usage is TRBV18 and J usage is TRBJ2-5; possible D gene TRBD2, 6 bases. CDR3 length equals 15 residues. The V end lost 2 bases, the J end lost 2 bases, and 12 bases lay between the germline ends. CDR1 KGHSH and CDR2 LQKENI come from the germline V gene. The CDR3, as DNA: TGTGCCAGCTCACCAAACGTAGCGGCTCAAGAGACCCAGTACTTC. This sequence encodes CASSPNVAAQETQYF.

The chain combines TRBV10-3 with TRBJ2-7; the match to TRBD1 covers 8 bases. The CDR3 contains 14 residues. With 4 bases clipped from V and 6 bases from J, the junction kept 8 bases outside the gene matches. CDR1 is ENHRY and CDR2 is SYGVKD in the germline V gene. CDR3: CAISAGDRLSEQYF. CDR3 nucleotides: TGTGCCATCAGTGCCGGGGACAGGCTCTCCGAGCAGTACTTC.

Points on this clone: The sample holds other DNA sequences that translate to the same CDR3. The genes are TRBV7-9 and TRBJ2-7; TRBD1 might be the D (5 bases). CDR3 size: 12 residues. V lost 2 bases and J 5 bases, leaving 7 bases between the germline ends. Germline CDR1 and CDR2: SEHNR and FQNEAQ (reference sequence). DNA of the CDR3: TGTGCCAGCAGCTTATTAGGGGACGAGCAGTACTTC. Amino acids: CASSLLGDEQYF.

V is TRBV5-1 and J is TRBJ2-7; 7 nucleotides match TRBD1. After removal of 0 bases from V and 3 bases from J, the junction contained 3 bases not matched to a gene. The CDR3 has 14 amino acids. CDR1 is SGHRS and CDR2 is YFSETQ in the germline V gene. The chain's CDR3 is CASSLVTGDYEQYF. CDR3 DNA sequence: TGCGCCAGCAGCTTGGTCACAGGGGACTACGAGCAGTACTTC.

The chain uses TRBV15 and TRBJ2-7; 7 positions match TRBD2. The CDR3 has 16 residues. After removal of 2 bases from V and 0 bases from J, the junction contained 7 bases not matched to a gene. Per germline, CDR1 LNHNV and CDR2 YYDKDF (reference sequence). This CDR3 reads CATSRRPSGNSYEQYF. The CDR3 bases are TGTGCCACCAGCAGAAGACCTAGCGGCAACTCCTACGAGCAGTACTTC.

This CDR3 is CAIREIGELFF. CDR3 DNA: TGTGCCATTCGGGAAATCGGGGAGCTGTTTTTT. The J gene is TRBJ2-2, the V gene TRBV10-3, with D possibly matching TRBD2 (5 bases). The ends were cut back, 9 bases at V and 7 bases at J, with 9 bases in the middle. The germline V gene encodes CDR1 ENHRY and CDR2 SYGVKD. The CDR3 sequence is 11 residues long.

In the case of this clone: The identical CDR3 is also encoded by other nucleotide sequences in the sample. V usage is TRBV7-2 and J usage is TRBJ2-5, with D tentatively TRBD2 (5 bases). Germline-derived CDR1 and CDR2 are SGHTA and FQGNSA. The CDR3 extends over 14 amino acids. The V end lost 3 bases, the J end lost 1 base, and 9 bases lay between the germline ends. The CDR3 sequence is CASSLYGVQETQYF. The CDR3 DNA follows: TGTGCCAGCAGCTTGTACGGGGTCCAAGAGACCCAGTACTTC.

Turning to this clone: In the same sample, other DNA sequences code for this CDR3. The J gene is TRBJ1-5, the V gene TRBV15; D may be TRBD1 (6 bases). The germline V gene has CDR1 LNHNV and CDR2 YYDKDF (reference sequence). V was trimmed by 9 bases and J by 7 bases, leaving 16 bases between them. The CDR3 extends over 13 amino acids. The CDR3 sequence: CATRQGRGQPQHF. The CDR3 DNA is TGTGCCACTAGGCAGGGGAGAGGGCAGCCCCAGCATTTT.